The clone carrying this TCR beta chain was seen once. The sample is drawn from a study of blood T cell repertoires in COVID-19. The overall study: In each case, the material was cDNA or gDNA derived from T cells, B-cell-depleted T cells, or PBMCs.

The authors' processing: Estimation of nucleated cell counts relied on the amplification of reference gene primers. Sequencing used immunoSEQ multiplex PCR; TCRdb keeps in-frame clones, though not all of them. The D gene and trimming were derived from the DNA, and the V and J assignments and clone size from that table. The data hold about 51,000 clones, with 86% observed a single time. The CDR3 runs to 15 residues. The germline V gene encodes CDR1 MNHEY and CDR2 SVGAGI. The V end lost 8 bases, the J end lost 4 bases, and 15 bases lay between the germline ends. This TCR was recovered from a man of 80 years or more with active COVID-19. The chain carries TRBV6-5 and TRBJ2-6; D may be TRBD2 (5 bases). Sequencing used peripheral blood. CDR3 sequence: CASGREGLGANVLTF. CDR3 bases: TGTGCCAGCGGGCGAGAGGGATTGGGGGCCAACGTCCTGACTTTC.